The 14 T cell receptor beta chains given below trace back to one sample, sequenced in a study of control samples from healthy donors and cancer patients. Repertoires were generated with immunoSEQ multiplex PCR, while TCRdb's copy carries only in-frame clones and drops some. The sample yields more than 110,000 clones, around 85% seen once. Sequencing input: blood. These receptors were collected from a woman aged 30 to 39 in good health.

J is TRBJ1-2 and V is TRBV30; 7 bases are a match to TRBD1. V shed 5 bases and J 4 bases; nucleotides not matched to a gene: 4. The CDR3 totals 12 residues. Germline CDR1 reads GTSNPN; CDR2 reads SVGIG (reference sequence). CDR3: CAWLPGGYGYTF. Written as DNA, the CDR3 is TGTGCCTGGCTCCCAGGGGGCTATGGCTACACCTTC.

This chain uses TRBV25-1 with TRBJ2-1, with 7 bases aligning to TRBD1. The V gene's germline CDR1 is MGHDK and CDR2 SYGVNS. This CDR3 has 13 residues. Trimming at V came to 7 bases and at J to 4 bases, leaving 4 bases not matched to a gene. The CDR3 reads CASIGDSYNEQFF. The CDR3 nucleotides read TGTGCCAGCATTGGGGACAGTTACAATGAGCAGTTCTTC.

As DNA, the CDR3 is TGTGCCAGCACCGTGACAGGGCCAGAGACCCAGTACTTC. Amino acids: CASTVTGPETQYF. V is TRBV28 and J is TRBJ2-5; 7 positions agree with TRBD1. This CDR3 is built from 13 residues. The V and J ends lost 7 bases and 4 bases, in that order; junction bases with no gene match: 6. Looked up from germline, CDR1 is MDHEN and CDR2 is SYDVKM.

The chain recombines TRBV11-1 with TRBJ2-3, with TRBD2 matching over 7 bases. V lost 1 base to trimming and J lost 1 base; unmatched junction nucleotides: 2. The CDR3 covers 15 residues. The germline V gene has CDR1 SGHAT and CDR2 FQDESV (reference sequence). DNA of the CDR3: TGTGCCAGCAGCTTAGGCAGCGGGGGCACAGATACGCAGTATTTT. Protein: CASSLGSGGTDTQYF.

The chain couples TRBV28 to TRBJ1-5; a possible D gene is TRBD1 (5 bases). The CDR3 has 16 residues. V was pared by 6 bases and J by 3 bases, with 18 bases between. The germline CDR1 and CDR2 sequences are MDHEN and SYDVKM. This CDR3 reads CASRPDRRGDNQPQHF. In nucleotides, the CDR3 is TGTGCCAGCAGACCCGACCGCAGAGGGGACAATCAGCCCCAGCATTTT. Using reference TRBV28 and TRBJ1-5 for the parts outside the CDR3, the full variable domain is DVKVTQSSRYLVKRTGEKVFLECVQDMDHENMFWYRQDPGLGLRLIYFSYDVKMKEKGDIPEGYSVSREKKERFSLILESASTNQTSMYLCASRPDRRGDNQPQHFGDGTRLSIL.

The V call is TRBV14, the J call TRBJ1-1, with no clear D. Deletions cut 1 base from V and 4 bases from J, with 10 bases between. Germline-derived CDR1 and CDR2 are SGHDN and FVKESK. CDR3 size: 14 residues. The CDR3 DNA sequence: TGTGCCAGCAGCCAAGGAGGTTGGGTCACTGAAGCTTTCTTT. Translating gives CASSQGGWVTEAFF.

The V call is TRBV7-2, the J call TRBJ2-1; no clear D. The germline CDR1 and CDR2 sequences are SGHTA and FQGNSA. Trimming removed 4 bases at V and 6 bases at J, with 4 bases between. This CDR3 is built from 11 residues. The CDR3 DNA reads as TGTGCCAGCAGCTACGTCAATGAGCAGTTCTTC. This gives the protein CASSYVNEQFF.

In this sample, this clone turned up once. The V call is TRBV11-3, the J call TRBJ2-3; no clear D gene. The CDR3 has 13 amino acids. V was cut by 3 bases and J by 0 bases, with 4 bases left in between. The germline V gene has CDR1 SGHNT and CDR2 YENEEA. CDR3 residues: CASSLGSTDTQYF. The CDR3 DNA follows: TGTGCCAGCAGCTTGGGCAGCACAGATACGCAGTATTTT.

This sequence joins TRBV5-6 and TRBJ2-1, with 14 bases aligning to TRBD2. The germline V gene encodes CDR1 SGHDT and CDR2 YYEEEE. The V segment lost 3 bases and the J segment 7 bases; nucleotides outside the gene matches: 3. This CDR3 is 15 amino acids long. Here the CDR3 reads CASSWGLAGDNEQFF. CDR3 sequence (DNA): TGTGCCAGCAGCTGGGGACTAGCGGGAGATAATGAGCAGTTCTTC.

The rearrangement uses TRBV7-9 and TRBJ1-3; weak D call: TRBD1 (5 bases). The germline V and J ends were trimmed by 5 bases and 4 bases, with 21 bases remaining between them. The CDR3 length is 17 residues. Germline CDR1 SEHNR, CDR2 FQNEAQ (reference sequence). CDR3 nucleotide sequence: TGTGCCAGCAGCAGAAGAGGGACCTCGGTGTCCGGAAACACCATATATTTT. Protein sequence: CASSRRGTSVSGNTIYF.

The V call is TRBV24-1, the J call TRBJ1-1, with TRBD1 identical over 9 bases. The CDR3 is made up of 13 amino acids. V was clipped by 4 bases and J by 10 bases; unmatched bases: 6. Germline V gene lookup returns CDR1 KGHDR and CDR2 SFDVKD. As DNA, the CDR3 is TGTGCCACCAGTGACCGGACAGGGGTAGGAGCTTTCTTT. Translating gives CATSDRTGVGAFF.

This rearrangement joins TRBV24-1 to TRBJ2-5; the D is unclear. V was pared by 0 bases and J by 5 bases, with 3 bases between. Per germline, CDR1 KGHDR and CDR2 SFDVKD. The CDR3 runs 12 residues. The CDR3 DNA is TGTGCCACCAGTGATTTGAAGGAGACCCAGTACTTC. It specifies CATSDLKETQYF.

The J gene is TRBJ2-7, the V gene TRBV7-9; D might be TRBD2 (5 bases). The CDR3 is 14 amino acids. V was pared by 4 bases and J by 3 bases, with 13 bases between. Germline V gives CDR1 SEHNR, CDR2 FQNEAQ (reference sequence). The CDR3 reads CASSSTHTSYEQYF. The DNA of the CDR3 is TGTGCCAGCAGCTCGACCCACACTAGCTACGAGCAGTACTTC. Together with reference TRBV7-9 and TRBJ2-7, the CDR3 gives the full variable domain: DTGVSQNPRHKITKRGQNVTFRCDPISEHNRLYWYRQTLGQGPEFLTYFQNEAQLEKSRLLSDRFSAERPKGSFSTLEIQRTEQGDSAMYLCASSSTHTSYEQYFGPGTRLTVT.

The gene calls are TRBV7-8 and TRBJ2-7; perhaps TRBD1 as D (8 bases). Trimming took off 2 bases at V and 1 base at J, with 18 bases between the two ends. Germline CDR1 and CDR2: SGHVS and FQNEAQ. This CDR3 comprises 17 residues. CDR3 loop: CASSLIRGGQASYEQYF. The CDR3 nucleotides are TGTGCCAGCAGCTTAATAAGGGGGGGACAGGCTTCCTACGAGCAGTACTTC.